The clone carrying this TCR beta chain was observed a handful of times. What it binds is not known. Clones were read by immunoSEQ multiplex PCR, and TCRdb kept only the in-frame ones, dropping some. In the table there are about 120,000 clones, roughly nine tenths of which are singletons. This sample is drawn from a study of T cell responses to AZD1222 COVID-19 vaccine. The CDR3 is 15 amino acids. The V and J ends lost 1 base and 5 bases, in that order; junction bases with no gene match: 6. Germline V gene lookup returns CDR1 SGHNT and CDR2 YENEEA. Whole-study findings and limits: Baseline testing showed seropositivity in only a handful of AZD1222 recipients. There were mostly white British donors and more females than males, and clonal diversity was possibly underestimated. There were vaccine-associated CD4 TCRs across spike, dominant at 160-218 and 743-854.

This clonotype was sampled from an adult who received the AZD1222 COVID-19 vaccine. The sample in question was peripheral blood, obtained 28 days after the second AZD1222 dose. This rearrangement joins TRBV11-3 to TRBJ2-5; TRBD1 agrees at 8 bases. The CDR3 DNA reads as TGTGCCAGCAGCTTAGCCGGGACAGGTGGGGAGACCCAGTACTTC. The encoded protein is CASSLAGTGGETQYF.